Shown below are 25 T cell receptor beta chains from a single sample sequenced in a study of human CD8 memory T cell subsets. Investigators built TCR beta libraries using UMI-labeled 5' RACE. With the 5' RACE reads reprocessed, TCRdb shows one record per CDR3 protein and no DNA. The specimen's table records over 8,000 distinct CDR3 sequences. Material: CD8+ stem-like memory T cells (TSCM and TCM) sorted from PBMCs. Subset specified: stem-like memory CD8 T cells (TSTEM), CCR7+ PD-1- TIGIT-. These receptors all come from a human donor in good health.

This chain's CDR3 is CASTGDSYEQYF. The rearrangement links TRBV28 to TRBJ2-7. CDR1 MDHEN and CDR2 SYDVKM come from the germline V gene. The length of the CDR3 is 12 residues.

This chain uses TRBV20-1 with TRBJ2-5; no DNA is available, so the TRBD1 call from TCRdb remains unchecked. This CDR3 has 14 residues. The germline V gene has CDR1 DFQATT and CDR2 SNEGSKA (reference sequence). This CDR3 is CSADSGGLGETQYF.

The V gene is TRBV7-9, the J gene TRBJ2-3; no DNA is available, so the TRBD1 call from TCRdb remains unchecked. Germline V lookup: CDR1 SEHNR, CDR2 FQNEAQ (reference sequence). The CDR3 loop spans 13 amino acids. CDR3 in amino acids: CASSARSTDTQYF.

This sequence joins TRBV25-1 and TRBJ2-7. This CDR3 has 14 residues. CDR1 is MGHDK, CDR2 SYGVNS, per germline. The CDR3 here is CASSDGRTSYEQYF.

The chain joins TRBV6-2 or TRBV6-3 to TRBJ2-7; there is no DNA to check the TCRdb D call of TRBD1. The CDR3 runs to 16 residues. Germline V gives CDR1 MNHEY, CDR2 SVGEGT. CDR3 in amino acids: CASTTPNEEGHYEQYF.

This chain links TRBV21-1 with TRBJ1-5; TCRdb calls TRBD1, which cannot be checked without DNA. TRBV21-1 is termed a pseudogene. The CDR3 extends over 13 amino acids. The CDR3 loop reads CASSPTGDQPQHF.

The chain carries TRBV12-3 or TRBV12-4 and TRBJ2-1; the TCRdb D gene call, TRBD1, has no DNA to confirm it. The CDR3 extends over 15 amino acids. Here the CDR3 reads CASSPGGGATDEQFF.

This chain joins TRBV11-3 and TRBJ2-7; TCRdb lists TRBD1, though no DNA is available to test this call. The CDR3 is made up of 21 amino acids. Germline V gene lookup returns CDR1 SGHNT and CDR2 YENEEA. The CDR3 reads CASSPAISGQGARGNSYEQYF.

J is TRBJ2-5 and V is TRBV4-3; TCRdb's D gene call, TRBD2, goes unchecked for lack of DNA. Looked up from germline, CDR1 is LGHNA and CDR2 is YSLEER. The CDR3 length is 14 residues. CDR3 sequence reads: CASSPGLAEETQYF.

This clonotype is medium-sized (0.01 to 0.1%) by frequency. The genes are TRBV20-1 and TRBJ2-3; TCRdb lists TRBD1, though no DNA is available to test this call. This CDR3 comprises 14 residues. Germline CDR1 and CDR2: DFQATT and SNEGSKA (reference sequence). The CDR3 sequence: CSASAREVTDTQYF.

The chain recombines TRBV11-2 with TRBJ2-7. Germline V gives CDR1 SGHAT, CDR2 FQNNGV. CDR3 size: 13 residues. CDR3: CASSYRLAYEQYF.

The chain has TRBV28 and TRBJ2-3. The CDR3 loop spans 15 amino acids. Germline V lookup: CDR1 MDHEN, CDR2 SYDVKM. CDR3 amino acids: CASSLFGTRTDTQYF.

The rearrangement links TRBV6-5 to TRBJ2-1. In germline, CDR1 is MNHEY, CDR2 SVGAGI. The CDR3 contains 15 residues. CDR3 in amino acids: CASSIDRGSYNEQFF.

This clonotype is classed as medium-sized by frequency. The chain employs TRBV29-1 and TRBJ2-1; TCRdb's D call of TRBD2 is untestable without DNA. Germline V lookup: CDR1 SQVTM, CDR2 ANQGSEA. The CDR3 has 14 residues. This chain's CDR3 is CSVVAGEFGNEQFF.

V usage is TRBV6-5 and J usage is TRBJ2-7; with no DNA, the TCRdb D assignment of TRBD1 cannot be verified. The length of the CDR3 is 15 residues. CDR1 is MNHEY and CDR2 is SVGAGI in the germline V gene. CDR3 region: CASSPIGTYYSEQYF.

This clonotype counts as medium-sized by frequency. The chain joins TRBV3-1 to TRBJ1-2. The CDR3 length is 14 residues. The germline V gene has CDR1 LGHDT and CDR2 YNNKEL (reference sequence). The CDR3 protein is CASSPRDEVLFYTF.

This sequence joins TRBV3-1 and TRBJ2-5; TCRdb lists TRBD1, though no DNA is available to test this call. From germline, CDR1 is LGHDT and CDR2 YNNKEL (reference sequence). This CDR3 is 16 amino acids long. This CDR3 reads CASSQDIGTGRETQYF.

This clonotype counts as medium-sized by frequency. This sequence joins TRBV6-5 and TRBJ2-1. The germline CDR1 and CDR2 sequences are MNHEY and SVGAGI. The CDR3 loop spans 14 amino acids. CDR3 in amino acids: CASKVQSSYNEQFF.

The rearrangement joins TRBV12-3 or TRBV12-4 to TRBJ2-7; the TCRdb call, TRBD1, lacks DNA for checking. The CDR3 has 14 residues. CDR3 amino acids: CASSTGTGGLEQYF.

The CDR3 protein is CASSTTLGDEQFF. The chain couples TRBV27 to TRBJ2-1. Germline lookup yields CDR1 MNHEY and CDR2 SMNVEV (reference sequence). This CDR3 has 13 amino acids.

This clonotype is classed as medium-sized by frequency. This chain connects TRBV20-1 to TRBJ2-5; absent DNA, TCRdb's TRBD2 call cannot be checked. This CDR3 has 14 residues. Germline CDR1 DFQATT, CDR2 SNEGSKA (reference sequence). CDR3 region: CSAHHGGAEETQYF.

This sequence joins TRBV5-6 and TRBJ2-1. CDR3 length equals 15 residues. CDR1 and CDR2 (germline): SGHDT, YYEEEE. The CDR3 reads CASSLRVGSGDEQFF. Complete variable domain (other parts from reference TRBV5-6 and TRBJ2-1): DAGVTQSPTHLIKTRGQQVTLRCSPKSGHDTVSWYQQALGQGPQFIFQYYEEEERQRGNFPDRFSGHQFPNYSSELNVNALLLGDSALYLCASSLRVGSGDEQFFGPGTRLTVL.

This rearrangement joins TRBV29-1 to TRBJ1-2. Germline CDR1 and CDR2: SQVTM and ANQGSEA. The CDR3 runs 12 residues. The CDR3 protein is CSVEVSLYGYTF.

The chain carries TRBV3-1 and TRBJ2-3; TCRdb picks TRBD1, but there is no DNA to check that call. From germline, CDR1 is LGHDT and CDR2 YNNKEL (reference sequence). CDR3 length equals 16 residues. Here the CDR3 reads CASSQEKPGSTDTQYF.

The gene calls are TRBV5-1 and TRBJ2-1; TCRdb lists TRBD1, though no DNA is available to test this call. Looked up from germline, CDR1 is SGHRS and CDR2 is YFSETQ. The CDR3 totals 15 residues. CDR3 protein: CASSLEQGGYNEQFF. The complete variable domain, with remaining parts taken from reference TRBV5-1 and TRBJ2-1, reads KAGVTQTPRYLIKTRGQQVTLSCSPISGHRSVSWYQQTPGQGLQFLFEYFSETQRNKGNFPGRFSGRQFSNSRSEMNVSTLELGDSALYLCASSLEQGGYNEQFFGPGTRLTVL.